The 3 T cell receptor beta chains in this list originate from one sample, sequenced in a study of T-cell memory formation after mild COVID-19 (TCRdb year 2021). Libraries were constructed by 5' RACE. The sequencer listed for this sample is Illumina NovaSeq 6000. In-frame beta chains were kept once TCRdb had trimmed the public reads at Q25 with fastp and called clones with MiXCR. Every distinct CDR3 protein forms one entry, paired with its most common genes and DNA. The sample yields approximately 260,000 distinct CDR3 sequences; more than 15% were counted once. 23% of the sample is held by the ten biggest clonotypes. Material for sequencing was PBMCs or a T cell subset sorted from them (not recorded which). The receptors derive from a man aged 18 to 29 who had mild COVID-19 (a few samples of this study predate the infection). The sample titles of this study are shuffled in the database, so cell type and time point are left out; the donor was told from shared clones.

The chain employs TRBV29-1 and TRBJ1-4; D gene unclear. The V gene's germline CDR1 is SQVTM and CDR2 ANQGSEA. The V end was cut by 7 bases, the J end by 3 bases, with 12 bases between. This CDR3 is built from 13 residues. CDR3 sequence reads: CSAYQSSNEKLFF. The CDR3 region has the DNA TGCAGCGCCTACCAGAGTTCTAATGAAAAACTGTTTTTT.

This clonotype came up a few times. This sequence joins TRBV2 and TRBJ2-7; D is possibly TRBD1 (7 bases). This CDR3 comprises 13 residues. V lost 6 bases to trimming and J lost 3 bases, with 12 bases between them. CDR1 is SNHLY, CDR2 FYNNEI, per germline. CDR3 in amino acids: CASRRDSNYEQYF. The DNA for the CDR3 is TGTGCCAGCAGGCGGGACAGCAACTACGAGCAGTACTTC.

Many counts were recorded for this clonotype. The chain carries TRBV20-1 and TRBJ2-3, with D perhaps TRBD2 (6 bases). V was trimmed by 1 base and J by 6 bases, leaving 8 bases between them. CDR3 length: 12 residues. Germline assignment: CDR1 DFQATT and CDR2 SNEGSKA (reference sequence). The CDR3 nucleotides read TGCAGTGCTAGAGTTGGGGGGGATACGCAGTATTTT. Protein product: CSARVGGDTQYF.